These 2 T cell receptor beta chains were all obtained from the same sample, sequenced in a study of blood T cell repertoires in COVID-19. The repertoire was sequenced with immunoSEQ multiplex PCR; TCRdb's copy has only in-frame clones and lacks some. The table records about 400,000 clones, about nine tenths of them present only once. The material sequenced was PBMCs or T cells enriched from blood (not recorded which). These TCRs come from a woman aged 25 to 39 who had recovered from COVID-19.

A single count supports this clone. The chain links TRBV12-5 to TRBJ1-1; possible D gene TRBD1, 5 bases. The CDR3 has 13 residues. Per germline, CDR1 LGHNT and CDR2 FRNRAP. The V end was cut by 9 bases, the J end by 0 bases, with 11 bases between. DNA of the CDR3: TGTGCTAGCTATGGACAAATGAACACTGAAGCTTTCTTT. This encodes CASYGQMNTEAFF.

This clone was seen once. The CDR3 is CASSLVAGEVYGYTF. CDR3 coding DNA: TGTGCCAGCAGCTTAGTTGCAGGGGAAGTCTATGGCTACACCTTC. This chain connects TRBV7-8 to TRBJ1-2, with D maybe TRBD1 (6 bases). The CDR3 sequence is 15 residues long. V lost 1 base, J lost 4 bases, and 13 bases lay in between. The germline V gene has CDR1 SGHVS and CDR2 FQNEAQ.